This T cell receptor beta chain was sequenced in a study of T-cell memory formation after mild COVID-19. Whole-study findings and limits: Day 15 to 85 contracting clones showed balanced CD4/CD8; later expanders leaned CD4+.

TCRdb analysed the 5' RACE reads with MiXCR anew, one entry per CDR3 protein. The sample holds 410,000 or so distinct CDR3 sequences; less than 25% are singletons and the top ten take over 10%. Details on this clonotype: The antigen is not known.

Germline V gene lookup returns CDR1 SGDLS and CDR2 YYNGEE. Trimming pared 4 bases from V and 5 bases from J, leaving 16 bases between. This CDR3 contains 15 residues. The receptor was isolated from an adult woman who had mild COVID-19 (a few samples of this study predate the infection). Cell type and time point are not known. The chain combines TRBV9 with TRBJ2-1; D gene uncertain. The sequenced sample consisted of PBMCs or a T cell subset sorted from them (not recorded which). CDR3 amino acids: CASSSSGVPNNEQFF. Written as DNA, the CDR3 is TGTGCCAGCAGCTCTTCGGGCGTACCGAACAATGAGCAGTTCTTC.